This T cell receptor (beta chain) was identified during a study of technical replicates of blood from a handful of donors. Using immunoSEQ multiplex PCR, the repertoire was profiled, and TCRdb retains in-frame clones only, with some absent. In the table there are around 83,000 clones, 94% of which are singletons. This clone is medium-sized in the sample. Deletions cut 3 bases from V and 7 bases from J, with 18 bases between. Germline CDR1 reads LNHDA; CDR2 reads SQIVND (reference sequence). This CDR3 spans 15 amino acids. The chain joins TRBV19 to TRBJ1-1, with D possibly being TRBD1 (6 bases). Sequenced: T cells isolated from PBMCs. This sequence originates from a human donor in good health. The CDR3 coding sequence is TGTGCCAGTAGTATTCGTAAGGCAGGGGATGGTGAAGCTTTCTTT. As protein: CASSIRKAGDGEAFF.